The TCR beta chain described here comes from a study of cytomegalovirus exposure and HLA in healthy donors. About the research overall: A subsequent analysis stated that the 120 or so validation repertoires were run on the same platform as the approximately 700 first-cohort repertoires.

Overall study results and limits: Reported results showed that the classifier diagnosed cytomegalovirus status with high specificity and sensitivity.

The V gene end was trimmed by 4 bases and the J gene end by 5 bases; junction bases not matched to a gene: 15. Germline assignment: CDR1 SGHNT and CDR2 YYREEE (reference sequence). The CDR3 loop spans 18 amino acids. The repertoire was sequenced with immunoSEQ multiplex PCR; TCRdb's copy has only in-frame clones and lacks some. Of around 70,000 clones listed, about 93% are singletons. As for this clone: What it binds is unknown.

The source material was PBMCs. The clonotype originates from a man aged 18-30 years in good health and CMV-seropositive. V gene TRBV5-4 combines with J gene TRBJ2-2, with TRBD2 matching over 9 bases. CDR3 in amino acids: CASSKGGIAGVGTGELFF. The CDR3 nucleotides are TGTGCCAGCAGCAAAGGGGGTATAGCGGGAGTAGGAACCGGGGAGCTGTTTTTT.